This TCR beta chain comes out of a study of blood T cell repertoires in COVID-19. Sequencing used immunoSEQ multiplex PCR; TCRdb keeps in-frame clones, though not all of them. Among roughly 60,000 clones listed, nearly 80% were seen once. Germline CDR1 is LGHNA and CDR2 is YNFKEQ. Trimming took 5 bases from V and 2 from J, leaving 17 bases between them. This CDR3 comprises 16 residues. The receptor was derived from a human donor in a cohort sampled during active COVID-19. The rearrangement joins TRBV4-2 to TRBJ2-3, with TRBD2 as a possible D gene (5 bases). The sample consisted of peripheral blood. CDR3 protein: CASSVFGVAFTDTQYF. DNA for the CDR3: TGTGCCAGCAGCGTCTTCGGAGTAGCGTTCACAGATACGCAGTATTTT.